A selection of T cell receptor beta chains follows, all from one sample in a study of glioma-infiltrating T cells after dendritic cell vaccination. The protocol was immunoSEQ multiplex PCR, while the TCRdb copy is restricted to in-frame clones and leaves out a portion. The sample shows roughly 41,000 clones, approximately 84% of them seen only once. The sample was blood, taken before dendritic cell vaccination. These receptor sequences come from a human donor with glioblastoma. Each CDR3 is given with its conserved first and last residue. Fields, in order: D gene, V gene, J gene, clone size, CDR3 protein, CDR3 DNA. D genes are given only for firm matches. Rows may omit the clone size; those that give it use once, few, many or a size class.

D: TRBD1
V: TRBV19
J: TRBJ1-5
size: -
CDR3: CASSISAGGVNQPQHF
DNA: TGTGCCAGTAGTATCTCAGCAGGGGGCGTCAATCAGCCCCAGCATTTT

D: -
V: TRBV15
J: TRBJ1-5
size: -
CDR3: CATSRKDRYGVQPQHF
DNA: TGTGCCACCAGCAGAAAAGACAGGTACGGGGTTCAGCCCCAGCATTTT

D: -
V: TRBV11-3
J: TRBJ2-5
size: -
CDR3: CASSLGRDEKGETQYF
DNA: TGTGCCAGCAGCTTAGGCCGGGATGAAAAAGGGGAGACCCAGTACTTC

D: TRBD1
V: TRBV30
J: TRBJ2-5
size: -
CDR3: CAWSRQGETQYF
DNA: TGTGCCTGGAGTCGACAGGGCGAGACCCAGTACTTC

D: TRBD1
V: TRBV7-2
J: TRBJ1-3
size: few
CDR3: CASSIGQGRGNTIYF
DNA: TGTGCCAGCAGCATAGGACAGGGGAGGGGAAACACCATATATTTT

D: -
V: TRBV4-3
J: TRBJ1-4
size: large
CDR3: CASSQRARPITNEKLFF
DNA: TGCGCCAGCAGCCAGAGAGCTAGGCCGATAACTAATGAAAAACTGTTTTTT

D: TRBD1
V: TRBV6-5
J: TRBJ2-4
size: -
CDR3: CASSTGGKNIQYF
DNA: TGTGCCAGCAGCACAGGGGGCAAAAACATTCAGTACTTC

D: TRBD2
V: TRBV7-2
J: TRBJ2-1
size: -
CDR3: CASSLLAGGFYNEQFF
DNA: TGTGCCAGCAGCTTATTAGCGGGGGGCTTCTACAATGAGCAGTTCTTC

D: -
V: TRBV6-5
J: TRBJ1-1
size: -
CDR3: CASSYSVVRDTEAFF
DNA: TGTGCCAGCAGTTACTCTGTGGTCCGGGATACTGAAGCTTTCTTT

D: -
V: TRBV9
J: TRBJ1-2
size: -
CDR3: CASSVVAEQLYGYTF
DNA: TGTGCCAGCAGCGTAGTGGCCGAACAACTATATGGCTACACCTTC

D: -
V: TRBV6-4
J: TRBJ1-2
size: few
CDR3: CASRQEHLSNYGYTF
DNA: TGTGCCAGCAGACAGGAGCACCTATCTAACTATGGCTACACCTTC

D: TRBD1
V: TRBV9
J: TRBJ2-7
size: -
CDR3: CASSDDRGHEQYF
DNA: TGTGCCAGCAGCGACGACAGGGGCCACGAGCAGTACTTC

D: -
V: TRBV27
J: TRBJ1-5
size: -
CDR3: CASSLGGVGQPQHF
DNA: TGTGCCAGCAGCTTGGGAGGCGTCGGTCAGCCCCAGCATTTT

D: -
V: TRBV10-3
J: TRBJ1-1
size: -
CDR3: CAISESGRGGLTEAFF
DNA: TGTGCCATCAGTGAGTCAGGTCGAGGGGGTCTTACTGAAGCTTTCTTT

D: -
V: TRBV30
J: TRBJ2-6
size: few
CDR3: CAWRGRGSDANSGANVLTF
DNA: TGTGCCTGGAGGGGTAGGGGGTCGGACGCGAACTCTGGGGCCAACGTCCTGACTTTC

D: -
V: TRBV28
J: TRBJ2-6
size: -
CDR3: CASSLIPQGAGANVLTF
DNA: TGTGCCAGCAGTTTAATCCCCCAGGGTGCGGGGGCCAACGTCCTGACTTTC

D: TRBD2
V: TRBV27
J: TRBJ2-1
size: -
CDR3: CASSFTTSGGFNEQFF
DNA: TGTGCCAGCAGTTTCACAACTAGCGGGGGGTTTAATGAGCAGTTCTTC

D: -
V: TRBV7-2
J: TRBJ1-3
size: -
CDR3: CASSLTPAGSSGNTIYF
DNA: TGTGCCAGCAGCTTAACCCCCGCAGGATCTTCTGGAAACACCATATATTTT

D: TRBD2
V: TRBV5-1
J: TRBJ2-7
size: -
CDR3: CASSLESSGFYEQYF
DNA: TGCGCCAGCAGCTTGGAGTCTAGCGGGTTCTACGAGCAGTACTTC

D: -
V: TRBV5-4
J: TRBJ2-7
size: -
CDR3: CASSPPGHLSSYEQYF
DNA: TGTGCCAGCAGCCCCCCGGGACACTTGAGCTCCTACGAGCAGTACTTC

D: -
V: TRBV25-1
J: TRBJ2-7
size: -
CDR3: CASSERPSDEQYF
DNA: TGTGCCAGCAGTGAGCGCCCATCTGACGAGCAGTACTTC

D: -
V: TRBV5-4
J: TRBJ2-3
size: -
CDR3: CASSFGIEGGRTDTQYF
DNA: TGTGCCAGCAGCTTTGGGATTGAGGGAGGTAGAACAGATACGCAGTATTTT

D: -
V: TRBV5-6
J: TRBJ2-1
size: -
CDR3: CASSALEVHNEQFF
DNA: TGTGCCAGCAGCGCACTAGAGGTTCACAATGAGCAGTTCTTC

D: -
V: TRBV4-1
J: TRBJ2-7
size: -
CDR3: CASSQAGYEQYF
DNA: TGCGCCAGCAGCCAAGCGGGATACGAGCAGTACTTC

D: -
V: TRBV4-1
J: TRBJ2-7
size: -
CDR3: CASSQELGLGREQYF
DNA: TGCGCCAGCAGCCAAGAACTGGGGCTAGGTCGCGAGCAGTACTTC

D: TRBD1
V: TRBV19
J: TRBJ1-5
size: -
CDR3: CASSIGRDSIFPLTQPQHF
DNA: TGTGCCAGTAGTATCGGCCGGGACAGCATATTCCCTCTGACTCAGCCCCAGCATTTT

D: TRBD1
V: TRBV5-1
J: TRBJ2-7
size: -
CDR3: CASSLAGTVYEQYF
DNA: TGCGCCAGCAGCTTGGCCGGGACAGTCTACGAGCAGTACTTC

D: -
V: TRBV2
J: TRBJ2-7
size: -
CDR3: CASSGTPDRFNVYEQYF
DNA: TGTGCCAGCAGCGGTACTCCAGACAGGTTCAATGTCTACGAGCAGTACTTC

D: TRBD1
V: TRBV29-1
J: TRBJ1-1
size: -
CDR3: CSAGQGEAFF
DNA: TGCAGCGCTGGACAGGGGGAAGCTTTCTTT

D: -
V: TRBV5-1
J: TRBJ1-1
size: -
CDR3: CASSSVTVNTEAFF
DNA: TGCGCCAGCAGCTCGGTGACAGTGAACACTGAAGCTTTCTTT

D: -
V: TRBV5-4
J: TRBJ1-6
size: -
CDR3: CASGDGSSYNSPLHF
DNA: TGTGCCAGCGGCGACGGGAGCTCCTATAATTCACCCCTCCACTTT

D: -
V: TRBV6-5
J: TRBJ2-7
size: -
CDR3: CASSPAGQVYEQYF
DNA: TGTGCCAGCAGTCCAGCGGGACAGGTCTACGAGCAGTACTTC

D: TRBD1
V: TRBV2
J: TRBJ1-2
size: -
CDR3: CASSDGDRGPGGYTF
DNA: TGTGCCAGCAGTGACGGAGACAGGGGGCCAGGTGGCTACACCTTC

D: TRBD2
V: TRBV4-2
J: TRBJ2-3
size: -
CDR3: CASSPRPGGADTQYF
DNA: TGTGCCAGCAGCCCACGGCCGGGGGGTGCAGATACGCAGTATTTT

D: -
V: TRBV7-3
J: TRBJ2-1
size: -
CDR3: CASSLVASQRNEQFF
DNA: TGTGCCAGCAGCTTAGTGGCTAGTCAGAGGAATGAGCAGTTCTTC

D: TRBD1
V: TRBV7-2
J: TRBJ1-2
size: -
CDR3: CASSGTANTYGYTF
DNA: TGTGCCAGCAGCGGGACAGCGAACACCTATGGCTACACCTTC

D: TRBD1
V: TRBV30
J: TRBJ2-7
size: -
CDR3: CAWTETGVTPYEQYF
DNA: TGTGCCTGGACCGAAACAGGGGTTACCCCCTACGAGCAGTACTTC

D: -
V: TRBV7-9
J: TRBJ1-5
size: -
CDR3: CASSLDGGQPQHF
DNA: TGTGCCAGCAGCTTAGACGGCGGTCAGCCCCAGCATTTT

D: -
V: TRBV30
J: TRBJ1-1
size: -
CDR3: CAWSATGNTEAFF
DNA: TGTGCCTGGAGCGCAACCGGGAACACTGAAGCTTTCTTT

D: -
V: TRBV18
J: TRBJ1-1
size: -
CDR3: CASSPRVEVNTEAFF
DNA: TGTGCCAGCTCACCACGGGTCGAGGTAAACACTGAAGCTTTCTTT

D: TRBD1
V: TRBV19
J: TRBJ1-1
size: -
CDR3: CASSFEGTGIPEAFF
DNA: TGTGCCAGTAGCTTCGAAGGGACAGGGATCCCTGAAGCTTTCTTT

D: -
V: TRBV19
J: TRBJ1-1
size: -
CDR3: CATKRSGYTEAFF
DNA: TGTGCCACCAAAAGGTCGGGGTATACTGAAGCTTTCTTT

D: -
V: TRBV4-1
J: TRBJ1-1
size: -
CDR3: CASSQDIRGYGTEAFF
DNA: TGCGCCAGCAGCCAAGATATAAGGGGATATGGGACTGAAGCTTTCTTT

D: -
V: TRBV28
J: TRBJ1-6
size: few
CDR3: CASSLYSGSSYNSPLHF
DNA: TGTGCCAGCAGTTTATATTCAGGTAGCTCCTATAATTCACCCCTCCACTTT

D: TRBD1
V: TRBV6-6
J: TRBJ1-1
size: -
CDR3: CASRQDRGPGEAFF
DNA: TGTGCCAGCAGGCAAGACAGGGGGCCGGGTGAAGCTTTCTTT

D: TRBD1
V: TRBV30
J: TRBJ2-6
size: -
CDR3: CALDRAGANVLTF
DNA: TGTGCCCTAGACAGGGCTGGGGCCAACGTCCTGACTTTC

D: TRBD2
V: TRBV6-6
J: TRBJ2-7
size: -
CDR3: CASSYPGLADYEQYF
DNA: TGTGCCAGCAGTTACCCGGGACTAGCGGACTACGAGCAGTACTTC

D: TRBD2
V: TRBV6-6
J: TRBJ2-7
size: -
CDR3: CASSYLASGSPYEQYF
DNA: TGTGCCAGCAGTTATTTGGCTAGCGGGAGCCCCTACGAGCAGTACTTC

D: TRBD1
V: TRBV19
J: TRBJ2-3
size: -
CDR3: CASRKPRGTGDGDTQYF
DNA: TGTGCCAGTAGGAAGCCCCGCGGGACAGGGGATGGAGATACGCAGTATTTT

D: -
V: TRBV4-3
J: TRBJ2-7
size: -
CDR3: CASSPTGTQRPLSSYEQYF
DNA: TGCGCCAGCAGCCCGACCGGGACACAGCGACCTTTGAGCTCCTACGAGCAGTACTTC

D: TRBD1
V: TRBV11-2
J: TRBJ1-1
size: -
CDR3: CASSLGQGQAFF
DNA: TGTGCCAGCAGCTTAGGACAGGGGCAAGCTTTCTTT

D: -
V: TRBV9
J: TRBJ1-3
size: -
CDR3: CASSADRPPSSGNTIYF
DNA: TGTGCCAGCAGCGCAGACAGGCCTCCGAGCTCTGGAAACACCATATATTTT

D: -
V: TRBV28
J: TRBJ2-7
size: -
CDR3: CASSFPGTLVYEQYF
DNA: TGTGCCAGCAGTTTTCCCGGGACACTGGTCTACGAGCAGTACTTC

D: TRBD1
V: TRBV10-3
J: TRBJ1-4
size: once
CDR3: CAIRGQGTNEKLFF
DNA: TGTGCCATCAGGGGACAGGGAACTAATGAAAAACTGTTTTTT

D: TRBD1
V: TRBV25-1
J: TRBJ1-1
size: -
CDR3: CASSETGGVDTEAFF
DNA: TGTGCCAGCAGTGAGACAGGGGGCGTGGACACTGAAGCTTTCTTT

D: TRBD2
V: TRBV25-1
J: TRBJ2-5
size: -
CDR3: CASSAWTSGGIQETQYF
DNA: TGTGCCAGCAGTGCTTGGACTAGCGGGGGGATCCAAGAGACCCAGTACTTC

D: TRBD2
V: TRBV5-1
J: TRBJ2-7
size: -
CDR3: CASSLVAGGSNRREQYF
DNA: TGCGCCAGCAGCTTGGTTGCGGGGGGCAGCAATCGACGGGAGCAGTACTTC

D: TRBD2
V: TRBV7-2
J: TRBJ2-7
size: -
CDR3: CASSLSGGFYEQYF
DNA: TGTGCCAGCAGCTTAAGCGGGGGTTTCTACGAGCAGTACTTC

D: TRBD1
V: TRBV19
J: TRBJ2-7
size: -
CDR3: CASSVWGQGAYEQYF
DNA: TGTGCCAGTAGCGTCTGGGGACAGGGGGCTTACGAGCAGTACTTC

D: -
V: TRBV6-5
J: TRBJ2-5
size: -
CDR3: CASSYSYRQGTQYF
DNA: TGTGCCAGCAGTTACTCGTATCGGCAGGGGACCCAGTACTTC